This T cell receptor (beta chain) was identified in a study of blood T cells in healthy people across ages. The germline V gene encodes CDR1 DFQATT and CDR2 SNEGSKA (reference sequence). The CDR3 covers 13 residues. For the second PCR, which ran for roughly 7 to 11 cycles, a sample-barcoded 5' primer and a J-beta primer mix were used. A template-switch adaptor containing 12 random nucleotides labeled each cDNA molecule. MiXCR, applied by TCRdb to the 5' RACE reads, yields one record per CDR3 protein. Among 450,000 to 600,000 distinct CDR3 sequences listed, roughly a quarter were seen once. These sequences were also reported in another study, on T cells of mothers and their children. That source notes: The people who donated were three healthy Caucasian mothers and their six children.

The chain is built from TRBV20-1 and TRBJ2-3; D uncertain. The J call may be faulty, since TRBJ1-1 better matches the DNA end. The sequence was collected from a boy between 2 and 15 years old in good health. Sequencing was carried out using blood. The CDR3 loop reads CSASGGSLYWAFF. DNA of the CDR3: TGCAGTGCCTCCGGAGGGTCTCTTTATTGGGCTTTCTTT.